One and the same sample provided the 7 T cell receptor beta chains below, sequenced in a study of cytomegalovirus exposure and HLA in healthy donors. This PCR relied on a set of 60 Vbeta primers and 13 Jbeta primers. Generated by immunoSEQ multiplex PCR, the TCRdb table keeps only in-frame clones and is missing some. The sample has 85,000 to 110,000 clones, approximately 66% seen once. The sequenced material came from PBMCs. The receptors originated from a woman between 50 and 59 years old in good health and CMV-seronegative.

This CDR3 is CASSLGIGVQETQYF. CDR3 nucleotides: TGCGCCAGCAGCTTGGGTATCGGGGTTCAAGAGACCCAGTACTTC. The genes are TRBV5-1 and TRBJ2-5; D may be TRBD2 (5 bases). V was pared by 0 bases and J by 2 bases, with 11 bases between. This CDR3 has 15 residues. In germline, CDR1 is SGHRS, CDR2 YFSETQ. Full variable domain (rest looked up from reference TRBV5-1 and TRBJ2-5): KAGVTQTPRYLIKTRGQQVTLSCSPISGHRSVSWYQQTPGQGLQFLFEYFSETQRNKGNFPGRFSGRQFSNSRSEMNVSTLELGDSALYLCASSLGIGVQETQYFGPGTRLLVL.

In regard to this clone: The germline gene is not matched at one end of the junction; a read error may be the cause. The J gene is TRBJ1-2, the V gene TRBV28; D not certain. The CDR3 is 10 amino acids. The germline V gene has CDR1 MDHEN and CDR2 SYDVKM. CDR3 sequence (DNA): TGTGCCAGCAGGCGAGCCGTGGACTTCTTC. Amino acid sequence: CASRRAVDFF.

The chain uses TRBV5-5 and TRBJ2-2; 7 bases are shared with TRBD2. Trimming cost V 0 bases and J 6 bases; bases outside gene matches: 2. Germline assignment: CDR1 SGHKS and CDR2 YYEKEE (reference sequence). The CDR3 is 14 amino acids. CDR3 amino acids: CASSLGGGAGELFF. For the CDR3, the DNA is TGTGCCAGCAGCTTGGGCGGGGGAGCCGGGGAGCTGTTTTTT. Looking up the rest from reference TRBV5-5 and TRBJ2-2 gives the full variable domain: DAGVTQSPTHLIKTRGQQVTLRCSPISGHKSVSWYQQVLGQGPQFIFQYYEKEERGRGNFPDRFSARQFPNYSSELNVNALLLGDSALYLCASSLGGGAGELFFGEGSRLTVL.

The genes are TRBV25-1 and TRBJ2-7, with TRBD1 matching over 8 bases. The CDR3 is 14 residues long. Trimming cost V 3 bases and J 4 bases; bases outside gene matches: 5. Germline values: CDR1 MGHDK, CDR2 SYGVNS. This chain's CDR3 is CASSDRTGTYEQYF. CDR3 sequence (DNA): TGTGCCAGCAGTGACCGGACAGGGACGTACGAGCAGTACTTC.

J is TRBJ2-3 and V is TRBV12-1; the D call in the table, TRBD2, was not verified against the DNA. TRBV12-1 is marked as a pseudogene. The CDR3 contains 17 residues. CDR3 loop: CASSFAGPGGRTDTQYF. In nucleotides, the CDR3 is TGTGCCAGCAGCTTTGCCGGTCCGGGAGGGCGTACAGATACGCAGTATTTT.

The V gene is TRBV10-3, the J gene TRBJ1-1; 7 positions match TRBD1. CDR1 and CDR2 from the germline V gene are ENHRY and SYGVKD. The junction had 7 bases not matched to a gene; V was cut back by 2 bases and J by 10 bases. The CDR3 is 13 residues long. The CDR3 DNA reads as TGTGCCATCAGTGAGGGAGGGGGCTTAGGAGCTTTCTTT. Translating it yields CAISEGGGLGAFF.

This clone was seen just once. The V and J genes are TRBV6-6 and TRBJ2-7; a weak D match, TRBD2 (5 bases). The V end lost 2 bases, the J end lost 3 bases, and 17 bases lay between the germline ends. Germline V gene sequence: CDR1 MNHNY, CDR2 SVGAGI (reference sequence). The CDR3 contains 16 residues. The CDR3 loop reads CASSYSRSGNLYEQYF. The CDR3 coding sequence is TGTGCCAGCAGTTACAGCCGAAGCGGTAACCTCTACGAGCAGTACTTC.